These T cell receptor beta chains were read from a single sample in a study of T cells in Graves' hyperthyroidism and ophthalmopathy. TCRdb passed the multiplex PCR reads through MiXCR, listing each CDR3 protein once. In the table there are a few hundred thousand distinct CDR3 sequences, more than 15% of which are singletons. Specimen: blood. The receptor set was obtained from a woman aged 25-40 years with Graves' hyperthyroidism. Each CDR3 is given with its conserved first and last residue. A D gene is named only where the DNA matches it firmly. Rows give clone size only sometimes, using once, few, many, or a class for an expanded clone.

v_call: TRBV6-1
j_call: TRBJ2-2
d_call: TRBD2
clone_size: -
cdr3_nt: TGTGCCAGCATGCTAGCGGATCACACCGGGGAGCTGTTTTTT
cdr3_aa: CASMLADHTGELFF

v_call: TRBV28
j_call: TRBJ1-1
d_call: -
clone_size: many
cdr3_nt: TGTGCCAGCAGTTCCCCCTCTTCAGACAGAAGAGCTTTCTTT
cdr3_aa: CASSSPSSDRRAFF

v_call: TRBV12-3/TRBV12-4
j_call: TRBJ1-1
d_call: -
clone_size: many
cdr3_nt: TGTGCCAGCAGCTGGTCCGGCGAGAACACTGAAGCTTTCTTT
cdr3_aa: CASSWSGENTEAFF

v_call: TRBV7-6
j_call: TRBJ2-2
d_call: -
clone_size: few
cdr3_nt: TGTGCCAGCAGCTTAGCCGGACTTTACAACACCGGGGAGCTGTTTTTT
cdr3_aa: CASSLAGLYNTGELFF

v_call: TRBV28
j_call: TRBJ2-1
d_call: -
clone_size: many
cdr3_nt: TGTGCCAGCACGCCTGCCGGGGCGCTTTTCAATGAGCAGTTCTTC
cdr3_aa: CASTPAGALFNEQFF

v_call: TRBV5-1
j_call: TRBJ2-7
d_call: -
clone_size: many
cdr3_nt: TGCGCCAGCAGCTTGAGTGCATGGGGCTACGAGCAGTACTTC
cdr3_aa: CASSLSAWGYEQYF

v_call: TRBV6-2/TRBV6-3
j_call: TRBJ2-7
d_call: -
clone_size: many
cdr3_nt: TGTGCCAGCAGTTACCGACGGGACGCAACCTACGAGCAGTACTTC
cdr3_aa: CASSYRRDATYEQYF

v_call: TRBV20-1
j_call: TRBJ2-1
d_call: TRBD2
clone_size: many
cdr3_nt: TGCAGTGCTAGAGATTTCAGTAGCGGGAGAAATGAGCAGTTCTTC
cdr3_aa: CSARDFSSGRNEQFF

v_call: TRBV4-1
j_call: TRBJ1-4
d_call: -
clone_size: -
cdr3_nt: TGCGCCAGCAGCGAGAGAACAGGGAAGGGCCGTAATGAAAAACTGTTTTTT
cdr3_aa: CASSERTGKGRNEKLFF

v_call: TRBV12-3/TRBV12-4
j_call: TRBJ2-7
d_call: TRBD2
clone_size: -
cdr3_nt: TGTGCCAGCAGTTTAGATAGCGGGCCCCTTCTCGGGCAGTACTTC
cdr3_aa: CASSLDSGPLLGQYF

v_call: TRBV6-4
j_call: TRBJ2-1
d_call: TRBD2
clone_size: -
cdr3_nt: TGTGCCAAACTCTCTCGGACTAGCGGGACGTCCTACAATGAGCAGTTCTTC
cdr3_aa: CAKLSRTSGTSYNEQFF

v_call: TRBV6-2/TRBV6-3
j_call: TRBJ2-4
d_call: TRBD2
clone_size: many
cdr3_nt: TGTGCCAGCAGTTATTGGACTGTAAGCGGGAGGTCCGCCAAAAACATTCAGTACTTC
cdr3_aa: CASSYWTVSGRSAKNIQYF

v_call: TRBV9
j_call: TRBJ1-5
d_call: -
clone_size: few
cdr3_nt: TGTGCCAGCAGCGTAGAGGGTAGCAATCAGCCCCAGCATTTT
cdr3_aa: CASSVEGSNQPQHF

v_call: TRBV25-1
j_call: TRBJ1-4
d_call: -
clone_size: -
cdr3_nt: TGTGCCAGCAGTGAACGGGGGAGCGTAGGTGCAACTAATGAAAAACTGTTTTTT
cdr3_aa: CASSERGSVGATNEKLFF

v_call: TRBV20-1
j_call: TRBJ1-2
d_call: -
clone_size: many
cdr3_nt: TGCAGTGCTAGAGTCCGGGGAAGGGGGGCTAACTATGGCTACACCTTC
cdr3_aa: CSARVRGRGANYGYTF

v_call: TRBV19
j_call: TRBJ2-3
d_call: -
clone_size: few
cdr3_nt: TGTGCCAGTATCGAAGCCCCAGGTCGGAATACGCAGTATTTT
cdr3_aa: CASIEAPGRNTQYF

v_call: TRBV3-1
j_call: TRBJ2-7
d_call: TRBD2
clone_size: -
cdr3_nt: TGTGCCAATAAACCGGGGGGGATCTACGAGCAGTACTTC
cdr3_aa: CANKPGGIYEQYF

v_call: TRBV19
j_call: TRBJ1-2
d_call: TRBD1
clone_size: -
cdr3_nt: TGTGCCAGTAGTATTGAACAGGGGCTTCAGTATGGCTACACCTTC
cdr3_aa: CASSIEQGLQYGYTF

v_call: TRBV3-1
j_call: TRBJ2-5
d_call: -
clone_size: many
cdr3_nt: TGTGCCAGCAGCCAAGGCCCAGGCCATCAGACCCAGTACTTC
cdr3_aa: CASSQGPGHQTQYF

v_call: TRBV7-7
j_call: TRBJ2-1
d_call: TRBD1
clone_size: many
cdr3_nt: TGTGCCAGCAGCGCGCGGACAGGGGGCAATGAGCAGTTCTTC
cdr3_aa: CASSARTGGNEQFF

v_call: TRBV3-1
j_call: TRBJ2-3
d_call: TRBD2
clone_size: many
cdr3_nt: TGTGCCAGCAGCCGCACTCTGGGGACTAGCGGCACAGATACGCAGTATTTT
cdr3_aa: CASSRTLGTSGTDTQYF

v_call: TRBV10-1
j_call: TRBJ2-7
d_call: TRBD2
clone_size: few
cdr3_nt: TGCGCCAGCAGTGAGTCGAAGGCTAGCGGGATCGACGAGCAGTACTTC
cdr3_aa: CASSESKASGIDEQYF

v_call: TRBV13
j_call: TRBJ2-3
d_call: -
clone_size: many
cdr3_nt: TGTGCCAGCAGCTTAAGTGCTAGCGACACAGATACGCAGTATTTT
cdr3_aa: CASSLSASDTDTQYF

v_call: TRBV10-3
j_call: TRBJ1-6
d_call: -
clone_size: many
cdr3_nt: TGTGCCATCAGTGAAAGGGGTTACGGGTCACCCCTCCACTTT
cdr3_aa: CAISERGYGSPLHF

v_call: TRBV5-1
j_call: TRBJ1-6
d_call: -
clone_size: -
cdr3_nt: TGCGCCAGCAGCTTGGCGGCGCGGGGGAATTCACCCCTCCACTTT
cdr3_aa: CASSLAARGNSPLHF

v_call: TRBV5-1
j_call: TRBJ2-3
d_call: -
clone_size: many
cdr3_nt: TGCGCCAGCAGCTTGACAGGGGGGGCAGATACGCAGTATTTT
cdr3_aa: CASSLTGGADTQYF

v_call: TRBV29-1
j_call: TRBJ1-1
d_call: -
clone_size: few
cdr3_nt: TGCAGCGTTGCCTATTCGGTGAACACTGAAGCTTTCTTT
cdr3_aa: CSVAYSVNTEAFF

v_call: TRBV6-1
j_call: TRBJ2-3
d_call: -
clone_size: many
cdr3_nt: TGTGCCAGCAGTGAATGGGGACGGGAAGTCACAGATACGCAGTATTTT
cdr3_aa: CASSEWGREVTDTQYF

v_call: TRBV29-1
j_call: TRBJ2-1
d_call: TRBD2
clone_size: few
cdr3_nt: TGCAGCCTACTCCAACTAGCGGACCCCTACAATGAGCAGTTCTTC
cdr3_aa: CSLLQLADPYNEQFF

v_call: TRBV11-2
j_call: TRBJ2-2
d_call: -
clone_size: many
cdr3_nt: TGTGCCAGCAGCTTACGGGCCCCGCGGGACACCGGGGAGCTGTTTTTT
cdr3_aa: CASSLRAPRDTGELFF

v_call: TRBV11-2
j_call: TRBJ1-4
d_call: -
clone_size: few
cdr3_nt: TGTGCCAGCAGCTTAGCCCGAAATGAAAAACTGTTTTTT
cdr3_aa: CASSLARNEKLFF

v_call: TRBV27
j_call: TRBJ1-1
d_call: -
clone_size: many
cdr3_nt: TGTGCCAGCAGTTTAACGCCCTTGCTGGGGATGAACACTGAAGCTTTCTTT
cdr3_aa: CASSLTPLLGMNTEAFF

v_call: TRBV20-1
j_call: TRBJ2-1
d_call: -
clone_size: many
cdr3_nt: TGCAGTGCTAGAGATAAGGGCGGGGTTTTCTACAATGAGCAGTTCTTC
cdr3_aa: CSARDKGGVFYNEQFF

v_call: TRBV20-1
j_call: TRBJ2-3
d_call: TRBD2
clone_size: -
cdr3_nt: TGCAGTGCTAGTGCTAGCGGGAGAGGTGATACGCAGTATTTT
cdr3_aa: CSASASGRGDTQYF

v_call: TRBV28
j_call: TRBJ2-1
d_call: TRBD1
clone_size: many
cdr3_nt: TGTGCCAGCAGTTTCCCGCGGGACAGGGGTTTCAATGAGCAGTTCTTC
cdr3_aa: CASSFPRDRGFNEQFF

v_call: TRBV11-2
j_call: TRBJ2-7
d_call: TRBD2
clone_size: many
cdr3_nt: TGTGCCAGCAGCTTAGATCGCCCAGCAACTAGCGGGAGTAACGAGCAGTACTTC
cdr3_aa: CASSLDRPATSGSNEQYF

v_call: TRBV11-2
j_call: TRBJ1-6
d_call: -
clone_size: -
cdr3_nt: TGTGCCAGCAGCTTAGGTGGGCGGAGTAATTCACCCCTCCACTTT
cdr3_aa: CASSLGGRSNSPLHF

v_call: TRBV11-1
j_call: TRBJ2-2
d_call: -
clone_size: -
cdr3_nt: TGTGCCAGCAGCTTAGGCGAGGGCAGCGGGGAGCTGTTTTTT
cdr3_aa: CASSLGEGSGELFF

v_call: TRBV6-6
j_call: TRBJ1-3
d_call: -
clone_size: few
cdr3_nt: TGTGCCAGCAGTTACCTCGACCCGGACAGAACCCCTGGAAACACCATATATTTT
cdr3_aa: CASSYLDPDRTPGNTIYF

v_call: TRBV11-1
j_call: TRBJ2-1
d_call: TRBD2
clone_size: -
cdr3_nt: TGTGCCAGCAGGCTTGGGCGGGAGAGCAATGAGCAGTTCTTC
cdr3_aa: CASRLGRESNEQFF

v_call: TRBV14
j_call: TRBJ2-1
d_call: -
clone_size: once
cdr3_nt: TGTGCCAGCAGCCCCCATACTACTGCGGCTGAGCAGTTCTTC
cdr3_aa: CASSPHTTAAEQFF